This TCR beta chain stems from a study of blood T cell repertoires in COVID-19. In germline, CDR1 is LNHDA, CDR2 SQIVND (reference sequence). The CDR3 sequence is 13 residues long. V was pared by 5 bases and J by 9 bases, with 7 bases of the junction left unmatched. Sequencing used immunoSEQ multiplex PCR; TCRdb keeps in-frame clones, though not all of them. The repertoire holds about 76,000 clones, 75% to 85% seen once, with approximately 30% in the top ten. The chain has TRBV19 and TRBJ1-2, with 9 bases that match TRBD1. Material for sequencing was peripheral blood. The clonotype comes from a human donor in a cohort sampled during active COVID-19. CDR3 in amino acids: CASSQGQGDRYTF. The DNA for the CDR3 is TGTGCCAGTAGTCAGGGACAGGGAGATCGCTACACCTTC. Using reference TRBV19 and TRBJ1-2 for the parts outside the CDR3, the full variable domain is DGGITQSPKYLFRKEGQNVTLSCEQNLNHDAMYWYRQDPGQGLRLIYYSQIVNDFQKGDIAEGYSVSREKKESFPLTVTSAQKNPTAFYLCASSQGQGDRYTFGSGTRLTVV.